The T cell receptor beta chain under discussion was sequenced for a study of T-cell reconstitution after alpha-beta-depleted transplantation in children. This CDR3 contains 15 residues. Germline lookup yields CDR1 SNHLY and CDR2 FYNNEI. The ends were cut back, 7 bases at V and 8 bases at J, with 21 bases in the middle. Study-wide results and caveats: A year post-transplant, T-cell counts and diversity derived mostly from newly produced T cells. Surviving recipient T cells and thymic progenitors accounted for the high day-60 TCRbeta diversity observed in some patients. Reportedly, roughly two months post-transplant, alpha-beta T cells arose from several hundred expanded graft clones.

This clonotype has more than one count but fewer than ten. Its antigen remains unknown. A library of TCRbeta sequences, prepared with unique molecular identifiers, was generated. MiXCR, applied by TCRdb to the PCR reads, yields one record per CDR3 protein. The sample lists about 110,000 distinct CDR3 sequences; 10% were seen once. This TCR was recovered from a boy aged 2 to 10 with acute lymphoblastic leukemia, due to receive a stem cell transplant. The chain employs TRBV2 and TRBJ2-1; D assignment may be TRBD1 or TRBD2 (5 bases each). Sequencing was performed on PBMCs, taken before TCRalphabeta/CD19-depleted stem cell transplant. The chain's CDR3 is CASIPRDPRLDEQFF. As DNA, the CDR3 is TGTGCCAGCATTCCCCGGGACCCCAGGTTGGATGAGCAGTTCTTC. Supplemented by reference TRBV2 and TRBJ2-1, the full variable domain reads EPEVTQTPSHQVTQMGQEVILRCVPISNHLYFYWYRQILGQKVEFLVSFYNNEISEKSEIFDDQFSVERPDGSNFTLKIRSTKLEDSAMYFCASIPRDPRLDEQFFGPGTRLTVL.